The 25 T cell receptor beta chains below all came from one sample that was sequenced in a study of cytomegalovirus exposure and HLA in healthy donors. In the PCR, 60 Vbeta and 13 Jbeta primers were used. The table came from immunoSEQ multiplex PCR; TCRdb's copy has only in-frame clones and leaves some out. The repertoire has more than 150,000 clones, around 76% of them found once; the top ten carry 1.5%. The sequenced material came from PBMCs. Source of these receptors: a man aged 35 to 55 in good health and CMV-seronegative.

The DNA for the CDR3 is TGTGCCAGCAGTTACTCGAGGCCGGGTGAGGGCTACACCTTC. Translating it yields CASSYSRPGEGYTF. The chain has TRBV6-5 and TRBJ1-2; unclear D gene. The CDR3 covers 14 residues. Germline V gene sequence: CDR1 MNHEY, CDR2 SVGAGI. V lost 0 bases, J lost 8 bases, and 13 bases lay in between.

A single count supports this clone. The DNA for the CDR3 is TGTGCCAGCAGCGACAGGGGGATAGGTGGAAACACCATATATTTT. Translating gives CASSDRGIGGNTIYF. The genes are TRBV7-9 and TRBJ1-3; 9 nucleotides agree with TRBD1. Trimming removed 5 bases from V and 3 bases from J; junction bases left unmatched: 5. The CDR3 totals 15 residues. Per germline, CDR1 SEHNR and CDR2 FQNEAQ (reference sequence).

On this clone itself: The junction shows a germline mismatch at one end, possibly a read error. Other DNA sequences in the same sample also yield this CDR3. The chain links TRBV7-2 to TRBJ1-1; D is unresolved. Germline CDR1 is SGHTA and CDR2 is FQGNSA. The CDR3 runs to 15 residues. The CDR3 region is CASSHASLGNTEAFF. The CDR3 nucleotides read TGTGCTAGCAGCCACGCTAGTCTTGGGAACACTGAAGCTTTCTTT.

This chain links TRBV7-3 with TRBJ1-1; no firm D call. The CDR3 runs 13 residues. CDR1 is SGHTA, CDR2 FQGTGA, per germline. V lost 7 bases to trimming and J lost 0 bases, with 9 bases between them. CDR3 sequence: CASNFQMNTEAFF. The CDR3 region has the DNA TGTGCCAGCAACTTCCAAATGAACACTGAAGCTTTCTTT.

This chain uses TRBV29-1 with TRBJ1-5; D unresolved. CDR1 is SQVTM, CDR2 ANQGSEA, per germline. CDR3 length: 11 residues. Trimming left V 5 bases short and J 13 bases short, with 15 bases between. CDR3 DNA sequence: TGCAGCGTTCGAACGGGGTCGGCTCAGCATTTT. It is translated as CSVRTGSAQHF.

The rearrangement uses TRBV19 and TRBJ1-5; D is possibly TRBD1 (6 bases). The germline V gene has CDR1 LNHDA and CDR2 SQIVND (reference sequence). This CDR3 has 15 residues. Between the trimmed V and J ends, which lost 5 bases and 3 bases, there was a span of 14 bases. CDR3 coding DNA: TGTGCCAGTAGTCCCCGGCAGGGGTCCAATCAGCCCCAGCATTTT. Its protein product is CASSPRQGSNQPQHF.

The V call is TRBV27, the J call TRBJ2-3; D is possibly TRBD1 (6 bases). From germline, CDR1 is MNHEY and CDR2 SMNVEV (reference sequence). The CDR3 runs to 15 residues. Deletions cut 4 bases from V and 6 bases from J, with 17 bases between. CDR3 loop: CASSSHSWGLDTQYF. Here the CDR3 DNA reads TGTGCCAGCAGTTCCCATTCCTGGGGGCTCGATACGCAGTATTTT.

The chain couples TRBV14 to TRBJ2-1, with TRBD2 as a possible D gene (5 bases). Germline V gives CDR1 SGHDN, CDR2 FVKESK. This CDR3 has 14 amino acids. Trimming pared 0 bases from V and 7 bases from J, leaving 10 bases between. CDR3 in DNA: TGTGCCAGCAGCCAAGATTTTTCGGGGAATGAGCAGTTCTTC. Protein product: CASSQDFSGNEQFF.

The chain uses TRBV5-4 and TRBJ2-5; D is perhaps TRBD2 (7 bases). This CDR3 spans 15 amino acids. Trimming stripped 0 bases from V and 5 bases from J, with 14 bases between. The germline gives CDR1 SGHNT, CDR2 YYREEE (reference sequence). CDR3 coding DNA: TGTGCCAGCAGCTTGGGGGCGGGGGCGGCGGAGACCCAGTACTTC. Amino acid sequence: CASSLGAGAAETQYF.

DNA of the CDR3: TGCGCCAGCAGCATGGACGGGTACGAGCAGTACTTC. Translating gives CASSMDGYEQYF. V is TRBV5-1 and J is TRBJ2-7; D is ambiguous. Trimming took 4 bases from V and 4 from J, leaving 9 bases between them. This CDR3 is 12 amino acids long. From germline, CDR1 is SGHRS and CDR2 YFSETQ.

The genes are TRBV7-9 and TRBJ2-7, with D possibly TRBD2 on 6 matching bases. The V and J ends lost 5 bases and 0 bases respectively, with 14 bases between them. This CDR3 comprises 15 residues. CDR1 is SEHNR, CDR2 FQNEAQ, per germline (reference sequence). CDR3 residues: CASSHPTSLSYEQYF. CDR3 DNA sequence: TGTGCCAGCAGCCACCCTACTAGCCTCTCCTACGAGCAGTACTTC.

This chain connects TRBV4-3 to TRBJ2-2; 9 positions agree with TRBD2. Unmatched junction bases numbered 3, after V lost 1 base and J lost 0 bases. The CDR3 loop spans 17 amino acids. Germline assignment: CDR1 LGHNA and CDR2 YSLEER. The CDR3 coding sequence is TGCGCCAGCAGCCAAGCGCCTAGCGGGACGAACACCGGGGAGCTGTTTTTT. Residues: CASSQAPSGTNTGELFF.

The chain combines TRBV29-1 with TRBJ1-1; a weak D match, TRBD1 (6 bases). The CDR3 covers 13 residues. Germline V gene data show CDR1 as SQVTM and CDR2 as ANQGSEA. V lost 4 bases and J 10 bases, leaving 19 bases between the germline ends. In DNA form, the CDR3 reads TGCAGCGTTGTAACAGGGTCTTTTTTGGGAGCTTTCTTT. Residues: CSVVTGSFLGAFF.

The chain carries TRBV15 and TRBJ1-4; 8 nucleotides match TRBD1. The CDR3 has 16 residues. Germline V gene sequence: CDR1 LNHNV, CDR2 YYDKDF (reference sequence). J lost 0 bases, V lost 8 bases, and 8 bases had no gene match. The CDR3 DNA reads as TGTGCCACCGGGATGACAGGGGTTGCAACTAATGAAAAACTGTTTTTT. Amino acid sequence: CATGMTGVATNEKLFF. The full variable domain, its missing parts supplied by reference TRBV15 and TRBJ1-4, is DAMVIQNPRYQVTQFGKPVTLSCSQTLNHNVMYWYQQKSSQAPKLLFHYYDKDFNNEADTPDNFQSRRPNTSFCFLDIRSPGLGDTAMYLCATGMTGVATNEKLFFGSGTQLSVL.

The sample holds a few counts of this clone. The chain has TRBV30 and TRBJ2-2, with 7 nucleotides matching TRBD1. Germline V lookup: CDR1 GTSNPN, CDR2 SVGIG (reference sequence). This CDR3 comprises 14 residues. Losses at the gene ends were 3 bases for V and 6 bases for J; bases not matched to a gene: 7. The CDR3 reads CAWRIQGFAGELFF. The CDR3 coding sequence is TGTGCCTGGAGGATACAGGGGTTCGCCGGGGAGCTGTTTTTT. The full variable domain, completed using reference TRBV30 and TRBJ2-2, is SQTIHQWPATLVQPVGSPLSLECTVEGTSNPNLYWYRQAAGRGLQLLFYSVGIGQISSEVPQNLSASRPQDRQFILSSKKLLLSDSGFYLCAWRIQGFAGELFFGEGSRLTVL.

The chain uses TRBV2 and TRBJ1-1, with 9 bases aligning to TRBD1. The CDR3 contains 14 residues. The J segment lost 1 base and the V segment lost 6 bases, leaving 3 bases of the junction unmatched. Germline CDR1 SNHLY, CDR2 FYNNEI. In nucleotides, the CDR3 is TGTGCCAGCAGCTTGGACAGGGGGAACACTGAAGCTTTCTTT. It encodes CASSLDRGNTEAFF.

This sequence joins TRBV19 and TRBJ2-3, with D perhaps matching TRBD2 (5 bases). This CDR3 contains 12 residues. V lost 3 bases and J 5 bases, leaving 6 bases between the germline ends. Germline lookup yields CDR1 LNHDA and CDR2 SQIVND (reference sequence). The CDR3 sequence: CASSIRGDTQYF. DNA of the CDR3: TGTGCCAGTAGTATCCGGGGAGATACGCAGTATTTT.

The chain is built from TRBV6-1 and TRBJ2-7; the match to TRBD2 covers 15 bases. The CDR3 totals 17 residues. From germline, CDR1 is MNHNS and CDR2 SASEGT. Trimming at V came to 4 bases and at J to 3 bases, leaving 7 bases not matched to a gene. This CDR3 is CASSGTSGRGYLYEQYF. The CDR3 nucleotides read TGTGCCAGCAGTGGGACTAGCGGGAGGGGATACCTCTACGAGCAGTACTTC.

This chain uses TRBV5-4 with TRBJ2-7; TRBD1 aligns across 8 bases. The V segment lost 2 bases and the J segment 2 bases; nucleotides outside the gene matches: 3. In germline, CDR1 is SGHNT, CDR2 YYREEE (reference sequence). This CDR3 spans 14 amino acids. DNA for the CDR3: TGTGCCAGCAGCTTAAGGACAGGGCCCTACGAGCAGTACTTC. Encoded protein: CASSLRTGPYEQYF.

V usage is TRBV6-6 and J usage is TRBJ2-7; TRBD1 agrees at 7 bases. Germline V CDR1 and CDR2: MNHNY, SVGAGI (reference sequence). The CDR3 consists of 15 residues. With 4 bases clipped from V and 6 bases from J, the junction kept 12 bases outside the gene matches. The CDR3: CASSSATGTSLEQYF. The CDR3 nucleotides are TGTGCCAGCAGTTCCGCGACAGGGACGTCCCTCGAGCAGTACTTC.

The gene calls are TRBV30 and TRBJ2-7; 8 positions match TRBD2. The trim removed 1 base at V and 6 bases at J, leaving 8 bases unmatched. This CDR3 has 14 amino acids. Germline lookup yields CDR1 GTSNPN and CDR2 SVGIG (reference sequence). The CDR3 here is CAWSGTSPRGEQYF. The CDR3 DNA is TGTGCCTGGAGTGGGACTAGCCCAAGGGGCGAGCAGTACTTC.

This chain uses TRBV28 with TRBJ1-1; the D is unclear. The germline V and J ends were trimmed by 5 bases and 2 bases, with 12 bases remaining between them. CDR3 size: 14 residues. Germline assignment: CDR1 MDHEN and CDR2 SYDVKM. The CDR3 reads CASSLSQKNTEAFF. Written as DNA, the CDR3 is TGTGCCAGCAGTCTCTCCCAGAAAAACACTGAAGCTTTCTTT. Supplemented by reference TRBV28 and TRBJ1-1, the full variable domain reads DVKVTQSSRYLVKRTGEKVFLECVQDMDHENMFWYRQDPGLGLRLIYFSYDVKMKEKGDIPEGYSVSREKKERFSLILESASTNQTSMYLCASSLSQKNTEAFFGQGTRLTVV.

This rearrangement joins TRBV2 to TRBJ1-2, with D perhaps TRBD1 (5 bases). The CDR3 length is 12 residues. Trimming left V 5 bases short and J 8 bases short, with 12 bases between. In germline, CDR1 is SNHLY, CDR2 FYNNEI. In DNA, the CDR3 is TGTGCCAGCAGTTGGGACTCACGGGGCTACACCTTC. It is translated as CASSWDSRGYTF.

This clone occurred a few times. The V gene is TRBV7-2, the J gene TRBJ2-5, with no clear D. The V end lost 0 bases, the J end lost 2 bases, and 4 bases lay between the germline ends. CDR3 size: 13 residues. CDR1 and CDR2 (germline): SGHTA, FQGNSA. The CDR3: CASSLAAQETQYF. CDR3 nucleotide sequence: TGTGCCAGCAGCTTAGCAGCTCAAGAGACCCAGTACTTC.

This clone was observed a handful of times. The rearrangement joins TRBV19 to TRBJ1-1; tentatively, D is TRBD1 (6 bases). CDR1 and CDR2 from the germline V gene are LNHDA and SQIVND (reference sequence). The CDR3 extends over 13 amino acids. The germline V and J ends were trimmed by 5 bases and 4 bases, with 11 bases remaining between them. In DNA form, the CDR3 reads TGTGCCAGTAGTCCCCGACAGGCCACTGAAGCTTTCTTT. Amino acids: CASSPRQATEAFF.